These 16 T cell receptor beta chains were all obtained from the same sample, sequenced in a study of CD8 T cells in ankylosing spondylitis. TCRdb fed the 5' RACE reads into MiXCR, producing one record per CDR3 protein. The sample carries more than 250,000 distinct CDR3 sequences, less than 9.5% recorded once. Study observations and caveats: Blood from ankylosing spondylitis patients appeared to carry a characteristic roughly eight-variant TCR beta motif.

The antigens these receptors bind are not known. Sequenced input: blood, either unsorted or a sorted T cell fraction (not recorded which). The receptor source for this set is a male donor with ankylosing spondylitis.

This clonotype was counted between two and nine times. CDR3 loop: CASRTGSSTDTQYF. The CDR3 DNA reads TGTGCCAGCAGAACTGGGAGTAGCACAGATACGCAGTATTTT. The rearrangement joins TRBV12-3 or TRBV12-4 to TRBJ2-3, with a tentative D call TRBD2 (5 bases). The CDR3 loop spans 14 amino acids. V was pared by 6 bases and J by 0 bases, with 10 bases between.

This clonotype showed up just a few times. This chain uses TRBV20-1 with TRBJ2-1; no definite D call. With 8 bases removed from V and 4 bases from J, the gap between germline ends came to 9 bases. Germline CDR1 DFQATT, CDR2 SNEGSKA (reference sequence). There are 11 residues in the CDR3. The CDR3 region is CSPPVYNEQFF. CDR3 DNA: TGCAGTCCTCCAGTGTACAATGAGCAGTTCTTC.

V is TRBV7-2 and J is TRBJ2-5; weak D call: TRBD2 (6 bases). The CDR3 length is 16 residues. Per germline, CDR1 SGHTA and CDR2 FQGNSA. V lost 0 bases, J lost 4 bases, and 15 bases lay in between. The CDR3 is CASSLALGTSIETQYF. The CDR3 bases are TGTGCCAGCAGCTTAGCGCTCGGGACTTCAATAGAGACCCAGTACTTC.

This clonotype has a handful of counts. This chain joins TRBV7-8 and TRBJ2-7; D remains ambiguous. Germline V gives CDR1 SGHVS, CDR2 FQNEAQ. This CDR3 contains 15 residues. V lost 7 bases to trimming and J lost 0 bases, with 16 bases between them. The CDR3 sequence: CASTSEPNLSYEQYF. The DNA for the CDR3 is TGTGCCAGCACCTCCGAGCCTAACCTCTCCTACGAGCAGTACTTC.

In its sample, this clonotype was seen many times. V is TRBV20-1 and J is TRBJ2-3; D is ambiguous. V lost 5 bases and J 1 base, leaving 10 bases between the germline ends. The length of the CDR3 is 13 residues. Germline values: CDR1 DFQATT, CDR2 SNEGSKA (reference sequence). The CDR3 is CSAGLAGTDTQYF. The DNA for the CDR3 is TGCAGTGCTGGGCTGGCGGGCACAGATACGCAGTATTTT.

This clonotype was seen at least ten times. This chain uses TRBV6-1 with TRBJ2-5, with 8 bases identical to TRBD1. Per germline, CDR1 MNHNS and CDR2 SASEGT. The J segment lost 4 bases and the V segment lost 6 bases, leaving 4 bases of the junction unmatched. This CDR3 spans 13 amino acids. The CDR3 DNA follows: TGTGCCAGCAGCTCCAGGGGGCGAGAGACCCAGTACTTC. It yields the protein CASSSRGRETQYF.

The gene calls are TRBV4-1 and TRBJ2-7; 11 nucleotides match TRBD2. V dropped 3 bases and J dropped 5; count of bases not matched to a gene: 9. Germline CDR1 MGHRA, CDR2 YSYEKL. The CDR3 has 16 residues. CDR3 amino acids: CASSQAVAGGPDEQYF. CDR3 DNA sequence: TGCGCCAGCAGCCAGGCGGTAGCGGGAGGGCCTGACGAGCAGTACTTC.

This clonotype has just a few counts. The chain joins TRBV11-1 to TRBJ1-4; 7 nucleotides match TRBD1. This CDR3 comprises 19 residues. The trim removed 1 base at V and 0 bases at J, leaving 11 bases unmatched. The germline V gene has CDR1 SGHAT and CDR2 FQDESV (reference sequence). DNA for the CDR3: TGTGCCAGCAGCTTAGGCCGGGACAGCCTCACTGCAACTAATGAAAAACTGTTTTTT. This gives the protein CASSLGRDSLTATNEKLFF.

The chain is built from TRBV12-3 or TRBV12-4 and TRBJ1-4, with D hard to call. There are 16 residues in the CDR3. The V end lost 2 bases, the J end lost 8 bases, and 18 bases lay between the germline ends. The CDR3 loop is CASSLRGITLEEKLFF. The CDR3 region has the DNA TGTGCCAGCAGTTTACGGGGAATCACCCTCGAGGAAAAACTGTTTTTT.

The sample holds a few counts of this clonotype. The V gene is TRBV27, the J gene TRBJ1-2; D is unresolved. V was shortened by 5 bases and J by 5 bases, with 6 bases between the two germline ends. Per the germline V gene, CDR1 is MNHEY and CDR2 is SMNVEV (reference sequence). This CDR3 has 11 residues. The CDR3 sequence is CASSKGYGYTF. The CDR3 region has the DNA TGTGCCAGCAGTAAGGGTTATGGCTACACCTTC.

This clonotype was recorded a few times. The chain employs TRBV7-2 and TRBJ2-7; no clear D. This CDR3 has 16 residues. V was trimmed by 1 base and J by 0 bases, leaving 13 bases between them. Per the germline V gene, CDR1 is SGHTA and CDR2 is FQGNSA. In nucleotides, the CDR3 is TGTGCCAGCAGCTTAGGTCTTAGTGGGGTCTCCTACGAGCAGTACTTC. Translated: CASSLGLSGVSYEQYF.

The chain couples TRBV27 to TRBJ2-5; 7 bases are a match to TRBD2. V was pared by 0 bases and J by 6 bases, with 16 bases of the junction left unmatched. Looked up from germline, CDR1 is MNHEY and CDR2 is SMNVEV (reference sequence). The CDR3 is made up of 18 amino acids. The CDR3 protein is CASSLSSPLAGVRKTQYF. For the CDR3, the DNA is TGTGCCAGCAGTTTATCGTCTCCTTTGGCGGGAGTGAGGAAGACCCAGTACTTC.

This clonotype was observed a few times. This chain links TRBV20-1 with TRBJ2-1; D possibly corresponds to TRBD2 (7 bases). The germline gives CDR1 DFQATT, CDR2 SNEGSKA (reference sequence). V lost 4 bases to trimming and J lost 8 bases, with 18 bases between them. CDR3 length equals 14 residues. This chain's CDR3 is CSAISGQGLHEQFF. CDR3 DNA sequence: TGCAGTGCTATTAGCGGGCAGGGGTTACATGAGCAGTTCTTC.

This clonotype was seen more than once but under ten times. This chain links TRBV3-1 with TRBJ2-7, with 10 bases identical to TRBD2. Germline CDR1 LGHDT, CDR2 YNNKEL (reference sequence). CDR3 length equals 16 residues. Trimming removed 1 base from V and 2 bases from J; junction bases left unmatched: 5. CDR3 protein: CASSQALAGVPYEQYF. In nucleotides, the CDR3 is TGTGCCAGCAGCCAAGCCCTAGCGGGAGTTCCCTACGAGCAGTACTTC.

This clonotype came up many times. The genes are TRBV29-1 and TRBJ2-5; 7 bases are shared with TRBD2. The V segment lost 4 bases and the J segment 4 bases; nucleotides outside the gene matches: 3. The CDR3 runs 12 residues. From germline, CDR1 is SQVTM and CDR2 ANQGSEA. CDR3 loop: CSVAPGGETQYF. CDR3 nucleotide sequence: TGCAGCGTTGCCCCGGGAGGAGAGACCCAGTACTTC.

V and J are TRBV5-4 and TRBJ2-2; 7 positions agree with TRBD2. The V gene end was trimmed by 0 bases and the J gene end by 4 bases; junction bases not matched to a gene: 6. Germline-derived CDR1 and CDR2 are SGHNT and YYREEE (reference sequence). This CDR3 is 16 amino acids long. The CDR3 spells CASSLGGGSGTGELFF. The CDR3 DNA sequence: TGTGCCAGCAGCTTGGGGGGCGGGAGCGGCACCGGGGAGCTGTTTTTT.